The clone carrying this T cell receptor beta chain was recorded a few times. These data are taken from a study of T cells after yellow fever vaccination. TCRdb re-called the 5' RACE reads through MiXCR, storing one row per CDR3 protein. This table holds approximately 90,000 distinct CDR3 sequences, about an eighth found once. J lost 5 bases, V lost 2 bases, and 6 bases had no gene match. This CDR3 spans 15 amino acids. CDR1 SEHNR and CDR2 FQNEAQ come from the germline V gene (reference sequence). The chain recombines TRBV7-9 with TRBJ1-5; 7 bases fit TRBD1. Material: CD8+ T cells not binding an NS4B(214-222) dextramer, sorted from PBMCs, obtained approximately 20 days after the first yellow fever vaccination. This sequence was found in a man aged 18 to 30 who received the YFV17D yellow fever vaccine. CDR3 region: CASSLSGGRDQPQHF. As DNA, the CDR3 is TGTGCCAGCAGCTTATCAGGGGGTAGGGATCAGCCCCAGCATTTT.